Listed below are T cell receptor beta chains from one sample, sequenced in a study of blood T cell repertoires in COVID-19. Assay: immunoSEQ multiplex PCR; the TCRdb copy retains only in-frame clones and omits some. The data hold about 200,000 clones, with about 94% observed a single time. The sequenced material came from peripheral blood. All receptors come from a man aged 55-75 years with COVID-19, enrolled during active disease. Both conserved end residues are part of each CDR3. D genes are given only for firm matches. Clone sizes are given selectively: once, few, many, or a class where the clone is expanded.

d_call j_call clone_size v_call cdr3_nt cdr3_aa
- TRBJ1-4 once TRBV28 TGTGCCAGCTTGCCGGGGGGAAGTTGGGGTGAAAAACTGTTTTTT CASLPGGSWGEKLFF
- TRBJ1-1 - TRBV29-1 TGCAGCGTTGAAGGGGCACAGGGAAGTGCTGAAGCTTTCTTT CSVEGAQGSAEAFF
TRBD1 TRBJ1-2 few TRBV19 TGTGCCAGTAGCTCTACCGGGACAGGGGCCGGCTACACCTTC CASSSTGTGAGYTF
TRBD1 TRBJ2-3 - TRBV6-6 TGTGCCAGCAGTTACTCGCAGGGGGCAGATACGCAGTATTTT CASSYSQGADTQYF
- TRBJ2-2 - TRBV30 TGTGCCTGGAGAGGAGGGAAAAAAAACACCGGGGAGCTGTTTTTT CAWRGGKKNTGELFF
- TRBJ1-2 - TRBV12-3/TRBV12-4 TGTGCCAGCAGTCCACAGACGAACTATGGCTACACCTTC CASSPQTNYGYTF
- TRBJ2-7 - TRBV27 TGTGCCAGCAGTTTAACAGGGTACGGGGTCGAGCAGTACTTC CASSLTGYGVEQYF
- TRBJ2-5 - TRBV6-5 TGTGCCAGCAGTTACTCGAACGTGGGAGAAAAGACCCAGTACTTC CASSYSNVGEKTQYF
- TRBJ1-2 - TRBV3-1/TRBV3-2 TGTGCCAGCAGCCGGACAGAGGGTACGGACTATGGCTACACCTTC CASSRTEGTDYGYTF
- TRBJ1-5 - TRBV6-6 TGTGCCAGCAGTTCAGATAGCAATCAGCCCCAGCATTTT CASSSDSNQPQHF
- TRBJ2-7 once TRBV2 TGTGCCAGCGTCTATAGAGCAATTCGCGCCTACGAGCAGTACTTC CASVYRAIRAYEQYF
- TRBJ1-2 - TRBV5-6 TGTGCCAGCAGCACAAGGAACAGGGCAATCTATGGCTACACCTTC CASSTRNRAIYGYTF
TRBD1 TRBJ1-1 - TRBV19 TGTGCCAGTAGTCGAGGGACAGGGAATGTGGGTGAAGCTTTCTTT CASSRGTGNVGEAFF
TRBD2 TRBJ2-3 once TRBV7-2 TGTGCCAGCAGTATTAGCGGGAGGGCCTACACAGATACGCAGTATTTT CASSISGRAYTDTQYF
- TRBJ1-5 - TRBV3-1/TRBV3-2 TGTGCCAGCAGCCAAGCCGGAGGTGGCAATCAGCCCCAGCATTTT CASSQAGGGNQPQHF
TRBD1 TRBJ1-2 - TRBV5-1 TGCGCCAGCAGCATCGGGACAGGGGTCGGCTACACCTTC CASSIGTGVGYTF
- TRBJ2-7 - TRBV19 TGTGCCAGTAGAATTACGGGGTCTAGCGAGGCGCAGTACTTC CASRITGSSEAQYF
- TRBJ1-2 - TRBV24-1 TGTGCCACCAGTGATTTCCGGGGTGAAGCCTATGGCTACACCTTC CATSDFRGEAYGYTF
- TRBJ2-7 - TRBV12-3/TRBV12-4 TGTGCCAGCAGTAATTACTACGAGCAGTACTTC CASSNYYEQYF
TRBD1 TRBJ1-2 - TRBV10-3 TGTGCCATCAGTGAGACCCAAAGGACAGGGGGCGTAGGCGCTCTTTGGGGCTACACCTTC CAISETQRTGGVGALWGYTF
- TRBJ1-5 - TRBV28 TGTGCCAGCAGTTTAAGGGGTCCCCATCAGCCCCAGCATTTT CASSLRGPHQPQHF
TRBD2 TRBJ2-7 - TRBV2 TGTGCCAGCAGTGAAGGGCGGGGGGGCCTGAACGAGCAGTACTTC CASSEGRGGLNEQYF
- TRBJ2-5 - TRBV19 TGTGCCAGTAGTATAGATCGAGAGACCCAGTACTTC CASSIDRETQYF
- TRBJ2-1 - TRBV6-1 TGTGCCAGCAGTGGCCACAATAATAGAGGACAGAACAATGAGCAGTTCTTC CASSGHNNRGQNNEQFF
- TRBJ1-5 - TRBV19 TGTGCCAGTAGTATGAGCCAGGGGACAAATCAGCCCCAGCATTTT CASSMSQGTNQPQHF
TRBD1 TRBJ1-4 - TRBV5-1 TGCGCCAGCACCCTAAAATATGGGACAGATAATGAAAAACTGTTTTTT CASTLKYGTDNEKLFF